The source of this T cell receptor beta chain is a study of blood T cell repertoires in COVID-19 (dated by TCRdb to 2019 to 2021). At the level of the whole study: The collaborator samples originated in the United States, Italy and Spain and spanned the acute and convalescent phases of COVID-19. The repertoires were released in a freely available public database intended as a resource for research on the immune response to SARS-CoV-2. Samples came from the ongoing ImmuneRACE study (first 160 participants) plus 1,254 subjects from 6 global collaborators. Deeply sampled blood TCRbeta repertoires from subjects exposed to, actively infected with, or recovered from COVID-19 were included in the dataset. Nearly every sample came with metadata listing a de-identified subject ID, COVID-19 status, age in years and sex. The prospective study material was composed of cDNA or gDNA derived from T cells, B-cell-depleted T cells, or PBMCs. Where available, HLA class I and class II types were obtained from metadata supplied by the sample provider rather than from assay-based typing.

Beyond this particular receptor, the publication reports: The amount of clinical and demographic metadata varied by source and participant and was provided uncurated.

Whole blood was collected in K2EDTA tubes by collaborating institutions according to the institutions' own protocols. For TCRbeta analysis, collaborator samples were shipped as frozen whole blood, as isolated PBMCs, or as DNA extracted from either sample type. The immunoSEQ Assay, a bias-controlled multiplex PCR, was used to amplify TCRbeta CDR3 regions from genomic DNA. On the authors' methods: Nucleated cell counts per sample were estimated from amplification of reference gene primers within the assay. Sequence reads were collapsed and filtered to measure the absolute abundance of every unique TCRbeta CDR3 rearrangement. For each sample, productive Simpson clonality was calculated as the square root of Simpson's diversity index over productive rearrangements. Not all clones reach the TCRdb copy of this immuneACCESS table, which keeps in-frame sequences only. Checked studies attribute under half of the gap to unresolved V genes and leave the rest unexplained. V, J and clone size are those of that table, while D and trimming were read from the DNA. In all, the sample holds fewer than 200,000 clones, and roughly 82% of those were seen once. The top ten constitute 8.4% of the sample.

Points on this clone: Its antigen specificity is not known. No quality values exist for individual bases; no much larger clone is one base distant.

Between the V and J ends, shortened by 4 bases and 3 bases respectively, the junction contains 13 bases. The CDR3 sequence holds 14 residues, the cysteine and phenylalanine included. Only the CDR3 region is kept as DNA, spanning 42 bases read in frame from base 1. CDR1 is given as LGHDT and CDR2 as YNNKEL, both from the germline V gene (reference sequence). The sequence was collected from a woman aged 65 to 85 with acute or convalescent COVID-19. Sequenced material: peripheral blood. The rearranged segments are TRBV3-1 (or the pseudogene TRBV3-2) and TRBJ2-7; the D gene is perhaps TRBD2, on 5 matching bases. This receptor carries the CDR3 CASSRSDWVYEQYF. The nucleotide sequence reads as follows: TGTGCCAGCAGCCGGTCGGACTGGGTCTACGAGCAGTACTTC.